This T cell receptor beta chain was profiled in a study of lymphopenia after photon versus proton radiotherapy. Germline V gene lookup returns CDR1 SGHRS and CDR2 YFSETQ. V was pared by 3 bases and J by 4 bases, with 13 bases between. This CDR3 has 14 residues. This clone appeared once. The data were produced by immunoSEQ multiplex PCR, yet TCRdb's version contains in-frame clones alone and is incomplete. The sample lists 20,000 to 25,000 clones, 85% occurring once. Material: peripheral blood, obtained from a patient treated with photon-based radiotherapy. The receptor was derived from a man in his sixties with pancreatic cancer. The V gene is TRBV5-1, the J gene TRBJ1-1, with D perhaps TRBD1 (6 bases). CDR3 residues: CASSSRTVSTEAFF. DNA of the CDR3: TGCGCCAGCAGCTCGCGGACAGTGAGCACTGAAGCTTTCTTT.